This T cell receptor beta chain appears in the sequencing data of a study of identical twins. In its sample, this clonotype was seen a few times. What it binds is unknown. TCRdb analysed the 5' RACE reads with MiXCR anew, one entry per CDR3 protein. The sample lists around 530,000 distinct CDR3 sequences; approximately 14% were seen once. Only healthy Caucasians were enrolled as donors. The study, taken as a whole, reports: Insertions were reduced in abundant cord blood beta clonotypes but not in memory repertoires. Out-of-frame alpha sequences common to twins exhibited an excess of low generation probability.

With V trimmed by 3 bases and J by 0 bases, 6 bases remained unmatched. CDR3 length equals 15 residues. CDR1 DFQATT and CDR2 SNEGSKA come from the germline V gene (reference sequence). This same sample was also taken into another study, of yellow fever vaccine responses in identical twins.

The V gene is TRBV20-1, the J gene TRBJ2-7; TRBD1 agrees at 9 bases. This clonotype was obtained from a woman aged 18-30 years in good health. Sequenced: CD4+ T cells sorted from blood. CDR3 nucleotides: TGCAGTGCTAGGCCCCGGGACAGGGCCTCCTACGAGCAGTACTTC. It translates to CSARPRDRASYEQYF.